Listed below are T cell receptor beta chains from one sample, sequenced in a study of T cell clusters in autoimmune cytopenias. TCRdb reanalyzed the multiplex PCR reads, giving one entry per CDR3 protein sequence and no DNA. The ten top clones account for around 45%, within a sample of over a thousand distinct CDR3 sequences. Sequenced input: peripheral blood. The receptor set was obtained from a human donor with an autoimmune cytopenia or autoimmune hepatitis (not recorded which). Each CDR3 is given with its conserved first and last residue. Each record gives: J gene, V gene, clone size, CDR3 protein. The size of a clone is reported for some rows only, either as once, few or many, or as a class for expanded clones.

>TRBJ1-1|TRBV18|-
CASSPPAGRWNTEAFF
>TRBJ2-3|TRBV11-2|-
CASSFPGGRMTDTQYF
>TRBJ2-7|TRBV5-4|medium-sized
CASSPGVVDTYEQYF
>TRBJ2-7|TRBV6-5|-
CASSSGGYGQYF
>TRBJ2-5|TRBV6-5|medium-sized
CASRRGTGVGETQYF
>TRBJ2-7|TRBV7-9|large
CASSRYTGGRAYEQYF
>TRBJ2-5|TRBV29-1|large
CSVEAGTSGMQSSQETQYF
>TRBJ2-1|TRBV20-1|-
CSARLDRGILEQFF
>TRBJ1-1|TRBV12-3/TRBV12-4|-
CASSLEATEAFF
>TRBJ2-1|TRBV20-1|hyperexpanded
CSIKRGGYNEQFF
>TRBJ1-1|TRBV12-3/TRBV12-4|medium-sized
CASSLALGGNTEAFF
>TRBJ1-1|TRBV7-6|medium-sized
CASSLKPEAKNTEAFF
>TRBJ2-5|TRBV18|medium-sized
CASSPQSAQKETQYF
>TRBJ2-7|TRBV6-5|medium-sized
CASSYGGMGVYEQYF
>TRBJ1-4|TRBV5-8|-
CASTRGATNEKLFF
>TRBJ1-6|TRBV27|medium-sized
CASSSNRGSSPLHF
>TRBJ2-1|TRBV6-1|medium-sized
CASRATIVGGGEQFF
>TRBJ2-1|TRBV21-1|-
CASSIGTVGSYNEQFF
>TRBJ1-6|TRBV7-2|medium-sized
CASSLGSLGEYSTLHF
>TRBJ2-1|TRBV7-9|-
CASSLGLGRLGGDEQFF
>TRBJ1-5|TRBV20-1|-
CSAQDREHQPQHF
>TRBJ1-3|TRBV30|medium-sized
CAWSVQGGKTIYF
>TRBJ1-2|TRBV29-1|large
CSVVGQGKYGYTF
>TRBJ1-2|TRBV5-6|medium-sized
CASSPLTGGGSYTF
>TRBJ2-1|TRBV4-1|-
CASSQEKGGHNEQFF
>TRBJ1-4|TRBV7-6|medium-sized
CASSPGLDEKLFF
>TRBJ1-5|TRBV12-3/TRBV12-4|-
CASSLGDRSYSNQPQHF
>TRBJ1-5|TRBV18|medium-sized
CASSFTRGNSNQPQHF
>TRBJ2-7|TRBV6-5|medium-sized
CASSYSGQGTYEQYF
>TRBJ1-5|TRBV6-6|medium-sized
CASSLLKGRNQPQHF
>TRBJ1-3|TRBV20-1|-
CSARGPSTGSGNTIYF
>TRBJ1-1|TRBV20-1|-
CSALWEAMNTEAFF
>TRBJ2-7|TRBV5-1|-
CASEGDHSYEQYF
>TRBJ1-5|TRBV6-1|medium-sized
CEGQYSNQPQHF
>TRBJ2-1|TRBV5-1|-
CASSFSPAGGPEYNEQLF
>TRBJ1-3|TRBV6-1|medium-sized
CASSEFRGSGNTIYF